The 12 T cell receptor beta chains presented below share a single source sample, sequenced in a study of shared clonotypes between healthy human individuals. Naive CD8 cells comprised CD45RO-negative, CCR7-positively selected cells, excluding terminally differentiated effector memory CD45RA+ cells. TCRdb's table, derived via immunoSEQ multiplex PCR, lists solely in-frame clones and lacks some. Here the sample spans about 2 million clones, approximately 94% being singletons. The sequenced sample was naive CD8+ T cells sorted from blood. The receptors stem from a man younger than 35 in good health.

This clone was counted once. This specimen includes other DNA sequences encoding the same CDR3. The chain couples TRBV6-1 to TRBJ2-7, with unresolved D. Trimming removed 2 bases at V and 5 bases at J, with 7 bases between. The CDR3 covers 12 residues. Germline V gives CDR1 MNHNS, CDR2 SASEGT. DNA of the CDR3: TGTGCCAGCAGTGAACCGGGCAACGAGCAGTACTTC. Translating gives CASSEPGNEQYF.

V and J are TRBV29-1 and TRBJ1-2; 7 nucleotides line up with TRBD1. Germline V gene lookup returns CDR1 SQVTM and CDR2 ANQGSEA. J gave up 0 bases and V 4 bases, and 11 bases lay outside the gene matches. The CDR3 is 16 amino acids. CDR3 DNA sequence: TGCAGCGTTGGAAGGGACAGCCGTACTACTAACTATGGCTACACCTTC. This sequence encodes CSVGRDSRTTNYGYTF.

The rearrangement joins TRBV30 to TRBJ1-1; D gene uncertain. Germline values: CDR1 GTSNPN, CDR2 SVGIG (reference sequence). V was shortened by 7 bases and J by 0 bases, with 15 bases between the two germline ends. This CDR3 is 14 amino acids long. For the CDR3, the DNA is TGTGCCTCGCCCCTTTCGGGAGTGAACACTGAAGCTTTCTTT. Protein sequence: CASPLSGVNTEAFF.

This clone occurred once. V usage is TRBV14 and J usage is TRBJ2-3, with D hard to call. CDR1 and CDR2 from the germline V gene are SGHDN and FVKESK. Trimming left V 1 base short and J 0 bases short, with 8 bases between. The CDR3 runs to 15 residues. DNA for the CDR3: TGTGCCAGCAGCCAAGTCAGCTCTAGCACAGATACGCAGTATTTT. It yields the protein CASSQVSSSTDTQYF.

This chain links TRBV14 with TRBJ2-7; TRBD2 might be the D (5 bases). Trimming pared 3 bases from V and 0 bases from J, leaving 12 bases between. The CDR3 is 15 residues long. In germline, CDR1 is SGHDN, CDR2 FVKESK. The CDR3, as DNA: TGTGCCAGCAGCCACCCGAGGGCCTCCTCCTACGAGCAGTACTTC. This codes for CASSHPRASSYEQYF.

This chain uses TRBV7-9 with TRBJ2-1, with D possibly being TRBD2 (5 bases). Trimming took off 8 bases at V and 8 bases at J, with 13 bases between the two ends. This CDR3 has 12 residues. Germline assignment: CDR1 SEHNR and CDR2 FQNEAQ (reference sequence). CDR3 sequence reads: CASGPGSHEQFF. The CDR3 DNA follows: TGTGCCAGCGGACCGGGGTCCCATGAGCAGTTCTTC.

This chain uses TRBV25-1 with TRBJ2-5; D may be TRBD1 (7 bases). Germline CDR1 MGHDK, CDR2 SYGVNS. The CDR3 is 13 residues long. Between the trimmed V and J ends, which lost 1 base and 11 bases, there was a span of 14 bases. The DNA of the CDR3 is TGTGCCAGCAGTGAATGGTCGACAGGGAGGCAGTACTTC. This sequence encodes CASSEWSTGRQYF.

CDR3 coding DNA: TGTGCCAGCAGCCCACGACAGGGGGCGAACACCGGGGAGCTGTTTTTT. It yields the protein CASSPRQGANTGELFF. The J gene is TRBJ2-2, the V gene TRBV7-9, with 9 bases aligning to TRBD1. V shed 5 bases and J 0 bases; nucleotides not matched to a gene: 4. This CDR3 has 16 residues. CDR1 is SEHNR and CDR2 is FQNEAQ in the germline V gene (reference sequence).

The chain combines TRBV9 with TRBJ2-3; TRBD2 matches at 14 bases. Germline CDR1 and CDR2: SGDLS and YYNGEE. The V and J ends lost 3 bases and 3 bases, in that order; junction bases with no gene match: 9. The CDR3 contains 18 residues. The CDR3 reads CASSEGLAGVGLTDTQYF. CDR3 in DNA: TGTGCCAGCAGCGAGGGACTAGCGGGAGTGGGGTTGACAGATACGCAGTATTTT. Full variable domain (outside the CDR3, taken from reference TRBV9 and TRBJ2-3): DSGVTQTPKHLITATGQRVTLRCSPRSGDLSVYWYQQSLDQGLQFLIQYYNGEERAKGNILERFSAQQFPDLHSELNLSSLELGDSALYFCASSEGLAGVGLTDTQYFGPGTRLTVL.

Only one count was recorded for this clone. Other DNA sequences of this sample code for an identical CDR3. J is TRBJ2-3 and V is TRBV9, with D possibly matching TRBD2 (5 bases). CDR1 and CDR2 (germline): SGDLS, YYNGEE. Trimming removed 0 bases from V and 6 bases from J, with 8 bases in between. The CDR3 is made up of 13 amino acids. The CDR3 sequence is CASSVVLADTQYF. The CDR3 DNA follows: TGTGCCAGCAGCGTAGTGTTAGCGGATACGCAGTATTTT.

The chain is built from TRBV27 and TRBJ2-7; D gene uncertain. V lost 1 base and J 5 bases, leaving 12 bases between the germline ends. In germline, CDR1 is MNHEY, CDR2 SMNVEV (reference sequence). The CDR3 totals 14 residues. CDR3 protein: CASSLYPPGDEQYF. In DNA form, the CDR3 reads TGTGCCAGCAGTTTATACCCCCCGGGCGACGAGCAGTACTTC.

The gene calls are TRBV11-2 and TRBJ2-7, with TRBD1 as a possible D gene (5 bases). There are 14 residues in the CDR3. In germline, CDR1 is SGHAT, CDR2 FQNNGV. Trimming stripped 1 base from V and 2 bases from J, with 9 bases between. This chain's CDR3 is CASSLGQKTYEQYF. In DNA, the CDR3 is TGTGCCAGCAGCTTAGGACAGAAGACCTACGAGCAGTACTTC.